These T cell receptor beta chains were read from a single sample in a study of T cells in narcolepsy. Sequenced by immunoSEQ multiplex PCR; TCRdb stores in-frame clones only, minus some. Among around 18,000 clones, just over 85% were seen once, and the ten largest hold 0.72%. Sequences were obtained from memory (CD45RA-) CD4+ T cells from blood. The receptors were gathered from a human donor in good health. Both conserved end residues are part of each CDR3. The D gene is left open where the match is weak. The listing skips clone size in some rows; elsewhere it reads once, few, many or a size class.

j_call clone_size v_call d_call cdr3_aa cdr3_nt
TRBJ2-1 - TRBV5-7 TRBD2 CASSLVGTMNEQFF TGTGCCAGCAGCTTGGTAGGGACTATGAATGAGCAGTTCTTC
TRBJ1-5 - TRBV2 - CASSENGVVQPQHF TGTGCCAGCAGTGAAAACGGGGTCGTTCAGCCCCAGCATTTT
TRBJ1-2 - TRBV20-1 - CSARDGGYTF TGCAGTGCTAGAGATGGGGGCTACACCTTC
TRBJ1-3 - TRBV28 - CASRGNRRDWHTIYF TGTGCCAGCAGGGGAAACAGGCGGGACTGGCACACCATATATTTT
TRBJ2-5 - TRBV12-5 - CASRAFGGETQYF TGTGCTAGTAGGGCCTTTGGTGGGGAGACCCAGTACTTC
TRBJ2-2 - TRBV9 TRBD1 CASSPRQGGTGELFF TGTGCCAGCAGCCCCCGACAGGGCGGCACCGGGGAGCTGTTTTTT
TRBJ2-7 - TRBV12-5 TRBD2 CASGRRTSLICAYEQYF TGTGCTAGTGGTCGACGGACTAGTCTCATTTGCGCCTACGAGCAGTACTTC
TRBJ2-7 few TRBV10-1 - CASSLSSYEQYF TGCGCCAGCAGCCTTAGCTCCTACGAGCAGTACTTC
TRBJ1-2 - TRBV27 - CASSLRPGSFSGYTF TGTGCCAGCAGTTTACGCCCAGGGAGCTTTAGTGGCTACACCTTC
TRBJ2-3 - TRBV2 - CASSEGGTSTDTQYF TGTGCCAGCAGTGAAGGGGGGACTAGCACAGATACGCAGTATTTT
TRBJ2-3 - TRBV29-1 TRBD1 CSGVRDRGTDTQYF TGCAGCGGTGTCCGGGACAGGGGAACAGATACGCAGTATTTT
TRBJ1-2 - TRBV7-9 TRBD1 CASSLGRAGGVYGYTF TGTGCCAGCAGCTTAGGTCGGGCAGGGGGTGTCTATGGCTACACCTTC
TRBJ2-2 - TRBV6-1 - CASSERTVSNTGELFF TGTGCCAGCAGTGAAAGGACTGTTTCGAACACCGGGGAGCTGTTTTTT
TRBJ2-7 few TRBV7-2 - CASSLVMEGSYEQYF TGTGCCAGCAGCTTAGTTATGGAGGGATCCTACGAGCAGTACTTC
TRBJ1-2 - TRBV5-1 TRBD1 CASSLAPRQGVAYGYTF TGCGCCAGCAGCTTGGCCCCCCGACAGGGGGTAGCCTATGGCTACACCTTC
TRBJ1-2 - TRBV28 - CASSIEDNYGYTF TGTGCCAGCAGTATCGAGGATAACTATGGCTACACCTTC
TRBJ2-4 - TRBV19 - CASSIEGNIQYF TGTGCCAGTAGTATAGAGGGGAACATTCAGTACTTC
TRBJ1-3 - TRBV20-1 - CSAGIGNTIYF TGCAGTGCTGGTATTGGAAACACCATATATTTT
TRBJ2-6 - TRBV6-4 TRBD1 CASSGQGAGANVLTF TGTGCCAGCAGCGGACAGGGGGCTGGGGCCAACGTCCTGACTTTC
TRBJ1-3 - TRBV30 - CAWKRGNTIYF TGTGCCTGGAAGAGGGGAAACACCATATATTTT
TRBJ1-1 - TRBV29-1 - CSVARDLNTEAFF TGCAGCGTTGCTAGGGATCTGAACACTGAAGCTTTCTTT
TRBJ1-4 - TRBV2 - CASSPPTNEKLFF TGTGCCAGCAGCCCCCCGACTAATGAAAAACTGTTTTTT
TRBJ1-6 - TRBV7-2 TRBD1 CASSISTGAYNSPLHF TGTGCCAGCAGCATTTCCACAGGGGCTTATAATTCACCCCTCCACTTT
TRBJ2-7 once TRBV28 TRBD2 CASSPSLAGGAYEQYF TGTGCCAGCAGTCCGTCCCTAGCGGGGGGAGCCTACGAGCAGTACTTC
TRBJ1-1 - TRBV19 TRBD1 CASSHGQGDTEAFF TGTGCCAGTAGCCATGGACAGGGTGACACTGAAGCTTTCTTT
TRBJ1-1 - TRBV19 TRBD1 CASSKDRGMTMNTEAFF TGTGCCAGTAGTAAGGACAGGGGTATGACGATGAACACTGAAGCTTTCTTT
TRBJ1-1 - TRBV6-5 - CASSYGPGLLNTEAFF TGTGCCAGCAGTTACGGGCCAGGGCTATTGAACACTGAAGCTTTCTTT
TRBJ2-6 - TRBV11-2 - CASSLGQAGANVLTF TGTGCCAGCAGCTTAGGTCAGGCTGGGGCCAACGTCCTGACTTTC
TRBJ1-1 - TRBV27 - CASSSPGTSSTEAFF TGTGCCAGCAGTTCGCCCGGGACTTCGAGCACTGAAGCTTTCTTT
TRBJ2-7 - TRBV7-2 TRBD1 CASSQGQASEEQYF TGTGCCAGCAGCCAGGGACAGGCGTCCGAGGAGCAGTACTTC
TRBJ2-3 - TRBV29-1 TRBD1 CSVLPVPGQGSGFTDTQYF TGCAGCGTTCTTCCCGTCCCGGGACAGGGATCGGGGTTCACAGATACGCAGTATTTT
TRBJ2-1 - TRBV28 TRBD2 CASLSGLAFHEQFF TGTGCCAGCCTTTCGGGACTAGCGTTTCATGAGCAGTTCTTC
TRBJ2-6 - TRBV7-6 - CASSSQGSPSGANVLTF TGTGCCAGCAGCTCCCAGGGGAGTCCTTCTGGGGCCAACGTCCTGACTTTC
TRBJ2-5 - TRBV30 - CAWSVMGEGTQYF TGTGCCTGGAGTGTTATGGGTGAGGGGACCCAGTACTTC
TRBJ1-2 few TRBV4-1 - CASSQVSAGSSYTF TGCGCCAGCAGCCAAGTGTCAGCCGGCTCGAGCTACACCTTC
TRBJ2-2 - TRBV7-9 - CASRVAANTGELFF TGTGCCAGCAGAGTAGCGGCGAACACCGGGGAGCTGTTTTTT
TRBJ2-1 - TRBV11-2 - CASSLEVSLREHYNEQFF TGTGCCAGCAGCTTAGAGGTTTCGTTGAGGGAGCACTACAATGAGCAGTTCTTC
TRBJ2-5 - TRBV7-9 - CASSFARDEETQYF TGTGCCAGCAGCTTTGCCAGGGATGAAGAGACCCAGTACTTC
TRBJ1-6 - TRBV5-4 TRBD1 CAGKTGGAYRNSPLHF TGTGCCGGAAAGACAGGGGGCGCATATAGGAATTCACCCCTCCACTTT
TRBJ2-3 once TRBV7-2 - CASSLSPGRRSDTQYF TGTGCCAGCAGCTTATCGCCGGGGAGGAGATCAGATACGCAGTATTTT
TRBJ2-1 - TRBV7-3 TRBD2 CASSYHRDYIYNEQFF TGTGCCAGCAGCTACCACCGGGACTACATATACAATGAGCAGTTCTTC
TRBJ2-1 once TRBV29-1 - CSVGAHNEQFF TGCAGCGTTGGGGCCCACAATGAGCAGTTCTTC